A single count supports the clone carrying this TCR beta chain. Its antigen remains unknown. The data are from a study of cytomegalovirus exposure and HLA in healthy donors. Points from the study as a whole: Later work found that TCR association rates differed between HLA loci; DRB1 had the most and HLA-C the fewest. It emerged from a later analysis that several of the most significant clusters appeared to be linked to common viral pathogens. The classifier reportedly diagnosed cytomegalovirus status with high sensitivity and specificity. Later analysis identified 17,000 or so TCR beta sequences associated with HLA alleles, using a false discovery rate threshold of 0.05.

CDR3 length: 14 residues. The germline V gene encodes CDR1 SGHRS and CDR2 YFSETQ. Trimming took off 6 bases at V and 7 bases at J, with 20 bases between the two ends. The PCR ran on 60 Vbeta and 13 Jbeta primers. Clones were sequenced by immunoSEQ multiplex PCR, and TCRdb holds only the in-frame ones, with some missing. Here the sample spans 120,000 or so clones, roughly 70% being singletons. J is TRBJ2-7 and V is TRBV5-1; D call uncertain. Sequencing was carried out using PBMCs. This clonotype was sampled from a man aged 25-40 years in good health and CMV-seronegative. CDR3 sequence reads: CASNSITTPWEQYF. The CDR3 DNA is TGCGCCAGCAATTCGATAACAACCCCCTGGGAGCAGTACTTC. The full variable domain, completed using reference TRBV5-1 and TRBJ2-7, is KAGVTQTPRYLIKTRGQQVTLSCSPISGHRSVSWYQQTPGQGLQFLFEYFSETQRNKGNFPGRFSGRQFSNSRSEMNVSTLELGDSALYLCASNSITTPWEQYFGPGTRLTVT.